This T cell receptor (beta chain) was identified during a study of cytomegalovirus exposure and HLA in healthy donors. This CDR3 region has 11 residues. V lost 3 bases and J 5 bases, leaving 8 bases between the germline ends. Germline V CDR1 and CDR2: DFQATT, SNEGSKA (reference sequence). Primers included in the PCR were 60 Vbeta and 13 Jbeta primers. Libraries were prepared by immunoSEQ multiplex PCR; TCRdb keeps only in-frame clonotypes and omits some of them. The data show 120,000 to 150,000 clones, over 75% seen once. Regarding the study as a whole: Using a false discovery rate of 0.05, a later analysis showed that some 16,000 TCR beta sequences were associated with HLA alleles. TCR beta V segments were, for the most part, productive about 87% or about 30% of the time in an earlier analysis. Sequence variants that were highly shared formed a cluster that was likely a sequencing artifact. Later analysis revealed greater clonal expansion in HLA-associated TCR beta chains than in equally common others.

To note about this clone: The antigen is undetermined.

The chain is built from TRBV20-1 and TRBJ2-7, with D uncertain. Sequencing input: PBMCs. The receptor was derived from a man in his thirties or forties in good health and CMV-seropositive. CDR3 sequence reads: CSASYGNEQYF. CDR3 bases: TGCAGTGCTAGTTATGGCAACGAGCAGTACTTC.